The 26 T cell receptor beta chains below all came from one sample that was sequenced in a study of T cells after yellow fever vaccination. TCRdb called the 5' RACE reads again in MiXCR, with one record for every CDR3 protein. This repertoire shows 400,000 or so distinct CDR3 sequences, around 6.4% found once; its top ten account for about 15%. The material was PBMCs, obtained 5 days after the yellow fever booster vaccination. The receptors derive from a man aged 30 to 45 who received the YFV17D yellow fever vaccine.

This rearrangement joins TRBV10-3 to TRBJ2-4, with D possibly TRBD1 on 6 matching bases. The CDR3 consists of 17 residues. CDR1 is ENHRY and CDR2 is SYGVKD in the germline V gene. V was shortened by 0 bases and J by 0 bases, with 12 bases between the two germline ends. CDR3 sequence (DNA): TGTGCCATCAGTGAGTCAACAGGGCCACTAGCCAAAAACATTCAGTACTTC. Protein: CAISESTGPLAKNIQYF.

This clonotype was picked up a small number of times. CDR3 sequence (DNA): TGTGCCAGCAGTGAATCGGCATACCTTTCCTACGAGCAGTACTTC. It specifies CASSESAYLSYEQYF. The V call is TRBV25-1, the J call TRBJ2-7; D gene unclear. CDR1 MGHDK and CDR2 SYGVNS come from the germline V gene. V was trimmed by 1 base and J by 1 base, leaving 11 bases between them. CDR3 size: 15 residues.

This clonotype was picked up a small number of times. The chain combines TRBV10-2 with TRBJ2-3, with D maybe TRBD1 (5 bases). V lost 0 bases and J lost 9, with 13 bases in between. This CDR3 has 14 residues. Germline loops: CDR1 WSHSY, CDR2 SAAADI. This CDR3 is CASSESGPAATQYF. For the CDR3, the DNA is TGCGCCAGCAGTGAGTCGGGGCCAGCAGCGACGCAGTATTTT.

This chain connects TRBV4-2 to TRBJ1-5; D is uncertain. This CDR3 contains 16 residues. The V end lost 1 base, the J end lost 0 bases, and 10 bases lay between the germline ends. Germline V CDR1 and CDR2: LGHNA, YNFKEQ. DNA of the CDR3: TGTGCCAGCAGCCAAGCCTCTGTCAATAGCAATCAGCCCCAGCATTTT. Translation: CASSQASVNSNQPQHF.

This clonotype came up many times. This chain joins TRBV24-1 and TRBJ2-4, with 7 bases that match TRBD2. The CDR3 sequence is 18 residues long. CDR1 KGHDR and CDR2 SFDVKD come from the germline V gene. V dropped 5 bases and J dropped 1; count of bases not matched to a gene: 13. The CDR3 loop is CATSVLRTRSRAKNIQYF. CDR3 sequence (DNA): TGTGCCACCAGTGTCCTGCGGACTAGATCGAGGGCCAAAAACATTCAGTACTTC.

This clonotype was counted only a few times. The genes are TRBV9 and TRBJ2-1; either TRBD1 or TRBD2 may fit D (5 bases each). The CDR3 extends over 15 amino acids. Germline assignment: CDR1 SGDLS and CDR2 YYNGEE. Trimming took off 3 bases at V and 3 bases at J, with 13 bases between the two ends. The CDR3 sequence: CASSARDQDYNEQFF. The CDR3 DNA reads TGTGCCAGCAGCGCCCGGGACCAAGACTACAATGAGCAGTTCTTC.

The rearrangement uses TRBV4-3 and TRBJ2-1; 13 bases are a match to TRBD2. Germline CDR1 and CDR2: LGHNA and YSLEER. The length of the CDR3 is 18 residues. The J segment lost 4 bases and the V segment lost 3 bases, leaving 9 bases of the junction unmatched. This chain's CDR3 is CASSHLLGTSGKYNEQFF. The DNA for the CDR3 is TGCGCCAGCAGCCATCTCCTGGGGACTAGCGGGAAATACAATGAGCAGTTCTTC.

This rearrangement joins TRBV23-1 to TRBJ2-1; TRBD1 might be the D (5 bases). TRBV23-1 is classed as an ORF, of uncertain function. CDR3 size: 15 residues. V lost 10 bases and J lost 12, with 28 bases in between. The CDR3 sequence is CATLGLETLSWGQFF. CDR3 coding DNA: TGCGCCACCCTGGGGCTAGAAACCCTGTCTTGGGGGCAGTTCTTC.

This clonotype was seen at least ten times. The chain is built from TRBV29-1 and TRBJ1-4, with D maybe TRBD1 (6 bases). The V and J ends lost 6 bases and 5 bases respectively, with 10 bases between them. CDR1 is SQVTM and CDR2 is ANQGSEA in the germline V gene. The CDR3 totals 12 residues. CDR3 in DNA: TGCAGCGTCTGGGACACAAATGAAAAACTGTTTTTT. It encodes CSVWDTNEKLFF.

This clonotype was observed a few times. The V call is TRBV28, the J call TRBJ2-1; 8 positions agree with TRBD1. This CDR3 is 15 amino acids long. The germline V gene encodes CDR1 MDHEN and CDR2 SYDVKM. Trimming removed 2 bases from V and 6 bases from J; junction bases left unmatched: 6. In DNA form, the CDR3 reads TGTGCCAGCAGTTTACCGGACAGGGCAGGCAATGAGCAGTTCTTC. Its protein product is CASSLPDRAGNEQFF.

This clonotype was detected many times. The V and J genes are TRBV7-2 and TRBJ2-2; 10 nucleotides align to TRBD1. Germline values: CDR1 SGHTA, CDR2 FQGNSA. The CDR3 runs 15 residues. V dropped 3 bases and J dropped 3; count of bases not matched to a gene: 1. Written as DNA, the CDR3 is TGTGCCAGCAGCTTGGGACAGGGGTACACCGGGGAGCTGTTTTTT. It yields the protein CASSLGQGYTGELFF.

J is TRBJ2-7 and V is TRBV2, with D unresolved. V lost 8 bases and J 5 bases, leaving 10 bases between the germline ends. Germline V gene data show CDR1 as SNHLY and CDR2 as FYNNEI. This CDR3 has 11 amino acids. In DNA form, the CDR3 reads TGTGCCAGCCTACAAATCCACGAGCAGTACTTC. Its translation is CASLQIHEQYF. The variable domain in full, completed from reference TRBV2 and TRBJ2-7, reads EPEVTQTPSHQVTQMGQEVILRCVPISNHLYFYWYRQILGQKVEFLVSFYNNEISEKSEIFDDQFSVERPDGSNFTLKIRSTKLEDSAMYFCASLQIHEQYFGPGTRLTVT.

There are many counts of this clonotype. The V gene is TRBV15, the J gene TRBJ2-3; the D is unclear. Germline V gene sequence: CDR1 LNHNV, CDR2 YYDKDF (reference sequence). This CDR3 is 14 amino acids long. V lost 8 bases to trimming and J lost 2 bases, with 14 bases between them. The CDR3 loop reads CATRQTQNTDTQYF. CDR3 nucleotides: TGTGCCACCCGCCAGACCCAAAACACAGATACGCAGTATTTT.

This clonotype was observed at least ten times. This chain connects TRBV10-2 to TRBJ2-3; 9 nucleotides align to TRBD2. The CDR3 runs to 17 residues. The trim removed 4 bases at V and 3 bases at J, leaving 11 bases unmatched. Germline CDR1 and CDR2: WSHSY and SAAADI. The CDR3 sequence is CASSVYSGSRGTDTQYF. DNA of the CDR3: TGCGCCAGCAGTGTCTATAGCGGGAGCAGGGGGACAGATACGCAGTATTTT.

The genes are TRBV20-1 and TRBJ1-2; no reliable D call. The germline V gene has CDR1 DFQATT and CDR2 SNEGSKA (reference sequence). The CDR3 totals 12 residues. Between the trimmed V and J ends, which lost 6 bases and 5 bases, there was a span of 13 bases. Written as DNA, the CDR3 is TGCAGTGCCGCTACATATCTTTATGGCTACACCTTC. Translating it yields CSAATYLYGYTF.

This clonotype was found a few times. The V call is TRBV5-1, the J call TRBJ2-4; D is unresolved. Germline values: CDR1 SGHRS, CDR2 YFSETQ. CDR3 size: 16 residues. V shed 5 bases and J shed 2 bases, with 17 bases lying between them. CDR3 in amino acids: CASRPEGLLTKNIQYF. CDR3 sequence (DNA): TGCGCCAGCAGGCCGGAAGGGTTGTTAACCAAAAACATTCAGTACTTC.

This rearrangement joins TRBV20-1 to TRBJ2-1, with unresolved D. Germline V gene data show CDR1 as DFQATT and CDR2 as SNEGSKA (reference sequence). The CDR3 loop spans 13 amino acids. V was shortened by 4 bases and J by 5 bases, with 12 bases between the two germline ends. The CDR3 region is CSAKLGFDNEQFF. DNA for the CDR3: TGCAGTGCTAAATTGGGGTTTGACAATGAGCAGTTCTTC.

This clonotype was recorded many times. This chain links TRBV4-3 with TRBJ1-6, with 7 bases aligning to TRBD1. V lost 6 bases, J lost 10 bases, and 3 bases stayed unmatched. Germline lookup yields CDR1 LGHNA and CDR2 YSLEER. CDR3 size: 12 residues. CDR3: CASSNRGSPLHF. Here the CDR3 DNA reads TGCGCCAGCAGTAACAGGGGATCACCCCTCCACTTT.

There are many counts of this clonotype. This sequence joins TRBV10-3 and TRBJ2-3, with D unclear. The germline CDR1 and CDR2 sequences are ENHRY and SYGVKD. The V gene lost 3 bases and the J gene lost 2 bases, with 3 bases spanning the gap. The CDR3 totals 12 residues. DNA for the CDR3: TGTGCCATCAGTGACTACACAGATACGCAGTATTTT. Its protein is CAISDYTDTQYF.

This chain links TRBV28 with TRBJ2-7; D could derive from TRBD1 or TRBD2 (5 bases each). Deletions cut 5 bases from V and 4 bases from J, with 18 bases between. The V gene's germline CDR1 is MDHEN and CDR2 SYDVKM. The CDR3 totals 15 residues. CDR3 amino acids: CASSPPGRQQYEQYF. In DNA, the CDR3 is TGTGCCAGCAGTCCACCGGGACGGCAGCAATACGAGCAGTACTTC.

V and J are TRBV7-8 and TRBJ1-1; 10 bases line up with TRBD1. V lost 4 bases to trimming and J lost 3 bases; unmatched junction nucleotides: 8. Per germline, CDR1 SGHVS and CDR2 FQNEAQ. The CDR3 is 16 residues long. DNA of the CDR3: TGTGCCAGCAGCTCCCCGGGACAGGGGTCAGACACTGAAGCTTTCTTT. This codes for CASSSPGQGSDTEAFF.

There are many counts of this clonotype. This chain uses TRBV7-8 with TRBJ1-5; D is uncertain. The CDR3 runs to 13 residues. Germline V CDR1 and CDR2: SGHVS, FQNEAQ. Trimming stripped 8 bases from V and 2 bases from J, with 10 bases between. The CDR3 loop reads CASEAGGNQPQHF. CDR3 in DNA: TGTGCCAGCGAAGCAGGCGGCAATCAGCCCCAGCATTTT.

This clonotype was detected only a few times. This rearrangement joins TRBV28 to TRBJ1-5; TRBD1 might be the D (5 bases). CDR1 and CDR2 from the germline V gene are MDHEN and SYDVKM. V lost 6 bases and J 0 bases, leaving 12 bases between the germline ends. The CDR3 has 15 amino acids. The CDR3 region has the DNA TGTGCCAGCAGCACGACAGAATATAGCAATCAGCCCCAGCATTTT. It translates to CASSTTEYSNQPQHF.

This clonotype was observed a handful of times. The V and J genes are TRBV7-2 and TRBJ2-1; 13 bases are a match to TRBD2. Germline assignment: CDR1 SGHTA and CDR2 FQGNSA. The CDR3 extends over 15 amino acids. The junction had 3 bases not matched to a gene; V was cut back by 4 bases and J by 6 bases. DNA for the CDR3: TGTGCCAGCAGCTCCGGACTAGCGGGGGTCAATGAGCAGTTCTTC. Amino acid sequence: CASSSGLAGVNEQFF.

This clonotype has more than one count but fewer than ten. The chain has TRBV11-2 and TRBJ1-2; TRBD1 matches 7 bases. The CDR3 spans 17 residues. The V segment lost 4 bases and the J segment 0 bases; nucleotides outside the gene matches: 11. Per the germline V gene, CDR1 is SGHAT and CDR2 is FQNNGV. Here the CDR3 DNA reads TGTGCCAGCAGCTCGCTAACCTCTACAGGGGCTAACTATGGCTACACCTTC. It translates to CASSSLTSTGANYGYTF.

This clonotype came up many times. The rearrangement joins TRBV20-1 to TRBJ2-1; D remains unclear. CDR1 and CDR2 (germline): DFQATT, SNEGSKA (reference sequence). The CDR3 length is 15 residues. Deletions cut 0 bases from V and 5 bases from J, with 14 bases between. The CDR3 nucleotides read TGCAGTGCTAGAGAGTTGGATCGCGCCGACAATGAGCAGTTCTTC. As protein: CSARELDRADNEQFF.